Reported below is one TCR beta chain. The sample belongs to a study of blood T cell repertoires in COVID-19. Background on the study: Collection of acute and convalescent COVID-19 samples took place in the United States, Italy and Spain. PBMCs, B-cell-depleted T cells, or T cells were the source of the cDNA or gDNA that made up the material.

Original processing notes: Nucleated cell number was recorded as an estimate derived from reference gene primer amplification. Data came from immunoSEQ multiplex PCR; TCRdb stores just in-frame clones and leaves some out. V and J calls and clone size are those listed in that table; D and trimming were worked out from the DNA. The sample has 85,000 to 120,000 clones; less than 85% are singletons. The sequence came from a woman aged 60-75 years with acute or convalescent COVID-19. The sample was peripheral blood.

The CDR3 loop is CASSPRAGELFF. The CDR3 DNA is TGTGCCAGCAGCCCGCGTGCCGGGGAGCTGTTTTTT. The chain links TRBV6-5 to TRBJ2-2; D is uncertain. Germline V gene lookup returns CDR1 MNHEY and CDR2 SVGAGI. The CDR3 is 12 amino acids. V was pared by 6 bases and J by 6 bases, with 8 bases between.